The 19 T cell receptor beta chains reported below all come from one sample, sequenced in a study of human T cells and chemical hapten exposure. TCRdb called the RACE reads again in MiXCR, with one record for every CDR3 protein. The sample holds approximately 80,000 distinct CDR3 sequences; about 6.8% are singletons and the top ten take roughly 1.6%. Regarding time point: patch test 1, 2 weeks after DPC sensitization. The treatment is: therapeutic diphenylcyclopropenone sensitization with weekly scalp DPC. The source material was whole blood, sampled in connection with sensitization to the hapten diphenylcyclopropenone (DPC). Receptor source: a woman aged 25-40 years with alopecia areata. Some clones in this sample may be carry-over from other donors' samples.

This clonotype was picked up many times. This CDR3 reads CSVYGILGQENTEAFF. Written as DNA, the CDR3 is TGCAGCGTCTACGGTATTTTGGGACAGGAGAACACTGAAGCTTTCTTT. The chain recombines TRBV29-1 with TRBJ1-1; 8 bases are shared with TRBD1. The junction had 13 bases not matched to a gene; V was cut back by 6 bases and J by 1 base. The germline CDR1 and CDR2 sequences are SQVTM and ANQGSEA. The CDR3 consists of 16 residues.

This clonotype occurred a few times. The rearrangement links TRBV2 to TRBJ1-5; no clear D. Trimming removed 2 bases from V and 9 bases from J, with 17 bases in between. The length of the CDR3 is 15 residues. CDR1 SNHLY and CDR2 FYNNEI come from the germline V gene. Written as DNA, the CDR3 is TGTGCCAGCAGTGAATTACAGAGAACGCCTCGGCCCCAGCATTTT. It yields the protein CASSELQRTPRPQHF. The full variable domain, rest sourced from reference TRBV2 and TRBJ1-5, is EPEVTQTPSHQVTQMGQEVILRCVPISNHLYFYWYRQILGQKVEFLVSFYNNEISEKSEIFDDQFSVERPDGSNFTLKIRSTKLEDSAMYFCASSELQRTPRPQHFGDGTRLSIL.

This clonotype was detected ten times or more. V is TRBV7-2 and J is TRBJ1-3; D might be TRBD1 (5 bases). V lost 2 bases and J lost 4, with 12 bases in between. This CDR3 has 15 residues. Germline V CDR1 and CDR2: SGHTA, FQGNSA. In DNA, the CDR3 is TGTGCCAGCAGCTTAAGGGGCGCGGGAGGAAACACCATATATTTT. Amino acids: CASSLRGAGGNTIYF.

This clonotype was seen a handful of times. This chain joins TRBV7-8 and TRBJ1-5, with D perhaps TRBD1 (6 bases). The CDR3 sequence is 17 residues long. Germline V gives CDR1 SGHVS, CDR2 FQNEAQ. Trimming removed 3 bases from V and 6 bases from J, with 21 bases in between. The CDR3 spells CASSFGGGGATGQPQHF. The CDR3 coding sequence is TGTGCCAGCAGCTTCGGAGGGGGGGGCGCAACTGGTCAGCCCCAGCATTTT.

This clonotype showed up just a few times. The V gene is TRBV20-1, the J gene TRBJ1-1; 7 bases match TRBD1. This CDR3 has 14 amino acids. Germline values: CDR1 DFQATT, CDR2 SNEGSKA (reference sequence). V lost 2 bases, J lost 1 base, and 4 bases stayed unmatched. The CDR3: CSARRGQRNTEAFF. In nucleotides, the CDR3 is TGCAGTGCTAGAAGGGGACAGAGGAACACTGAAGCTTTCTTT.

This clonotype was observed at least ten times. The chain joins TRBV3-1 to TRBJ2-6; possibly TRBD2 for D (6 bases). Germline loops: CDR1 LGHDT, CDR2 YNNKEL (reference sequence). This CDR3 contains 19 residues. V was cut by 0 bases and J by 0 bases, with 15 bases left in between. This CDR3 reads CASSQEGLRVFSGANVLTF. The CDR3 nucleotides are TGTGCCAGCAGCCAAGAGGGACTTCGCGTCTTCTCTGGGGCCAACGTCCTGACTTTC. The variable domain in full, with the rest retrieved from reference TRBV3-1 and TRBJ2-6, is DTAVSQTPKYLVTQMGNDKSIKCEQNLGHDTMYWYKQDSKKFLKIMFSYNNKELIINETVPNRFSPKSPDKAHLNLHINSLELGDSAVYFCASSQEGLRVFSGANVLTFGAGSRLTVL.

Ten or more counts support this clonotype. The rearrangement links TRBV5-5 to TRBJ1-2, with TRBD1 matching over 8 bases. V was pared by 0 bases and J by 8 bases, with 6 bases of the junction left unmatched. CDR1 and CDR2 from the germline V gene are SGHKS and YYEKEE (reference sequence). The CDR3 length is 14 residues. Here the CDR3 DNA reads TGTGCCAGCAGCTTGGCCCAGGGGGCTGGCGGCTACACCTTC. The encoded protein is CASSLAQGAGGYTF.

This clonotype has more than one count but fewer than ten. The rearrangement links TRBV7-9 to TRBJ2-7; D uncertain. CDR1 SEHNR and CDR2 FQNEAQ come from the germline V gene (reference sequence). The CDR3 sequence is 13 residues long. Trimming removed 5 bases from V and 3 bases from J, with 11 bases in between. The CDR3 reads CASSVNPVYEQYF. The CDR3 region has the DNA TGTGCCAGCAGCGTTAACCCGGTCTACGAGCAGTACTTC.

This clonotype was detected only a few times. DNA for the CDR3: TGTGCCAGCAGCTTGATCGTTGAAACAGGGAGCTCTGGAAACACCATATATTTT. It specifies CASSLIVETGSSGNTIYF. The chain has TRBV7-3 and TRBJ1-3, with a tentative D call TRBD1 (6 bases). Trimming left V 3 bases short and J 0 bases short, with 18 bases between. The germline V gene has CDR1 SGHTA and CDR2 FQGTGA. CDR3 length: 18 residues.

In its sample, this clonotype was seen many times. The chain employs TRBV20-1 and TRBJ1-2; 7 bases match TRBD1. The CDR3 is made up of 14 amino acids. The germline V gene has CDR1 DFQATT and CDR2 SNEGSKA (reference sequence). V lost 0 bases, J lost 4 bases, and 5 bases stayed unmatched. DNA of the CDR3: TGCAGTGCTAGAGAAGAACAGGGGTCCTATGGCTACACCTTC. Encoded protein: CSAREEQGSYGYTF.

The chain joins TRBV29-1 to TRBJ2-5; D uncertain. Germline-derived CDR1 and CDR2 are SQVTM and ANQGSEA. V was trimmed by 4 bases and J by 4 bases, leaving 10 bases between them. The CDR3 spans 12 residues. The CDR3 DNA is TGCAGCGTTGTCAAGGGTGGAGAGACCCAGTACTTC. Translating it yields CSVVKGGETQYF.

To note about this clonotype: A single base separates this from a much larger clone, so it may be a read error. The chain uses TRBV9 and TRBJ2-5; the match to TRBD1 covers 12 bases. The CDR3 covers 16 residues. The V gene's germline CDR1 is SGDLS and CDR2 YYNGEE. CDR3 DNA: TGTGTCAGTTCCGGGACAGGGGGCTTCGTACAAGAGACCCAGTACTTC. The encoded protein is CVSSGTGGFVQETQYF.

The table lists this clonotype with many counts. In nucleotides, the CDR3 is TGTGCCAGCAGCATGAGCTATCCCGGGAATGAGCAGTTCTTC. Protein product: CASSMSYPGNEQFF. V gene TRBV7-9 combines with J gene TRBJ2-1; D uncertain. The ends were cut back, 5 bases at V and 7 bases at J, with 15 bases in the middle. CDR1 SEHNR and CDR2 FQNEAQ come from the germline V gene (reference sequence). The CDR3 runs to 14 residues. The complete variable domain, with remaining parts taken from reference TRBV7-9 and TRBJ2-1, reads DTGVSQNPRHKITKRGQNVTFRCDPISEHNRLYWYRQTLGQGPEFLTYFQNEAQLEKSRLLSDRFSAERPKGSFSTLEIQRTEQGDSAMYLCASSMSYPGNEQFFGPGTRLTVL.

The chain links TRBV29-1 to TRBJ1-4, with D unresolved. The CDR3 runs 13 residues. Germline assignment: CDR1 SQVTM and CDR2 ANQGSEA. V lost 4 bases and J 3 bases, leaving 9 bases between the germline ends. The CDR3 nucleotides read TGCAGCGTTGCCGCGGACGCTAATGAAAAACTGTTTTTT. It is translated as CSVAADANEKLFF. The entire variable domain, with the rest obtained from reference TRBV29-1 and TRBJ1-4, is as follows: SAVISQKPSRDICQRGTSLTIQCQVDSQVTMMFWYRQQPGQSLTLIATANQGSEATYESGFVIDKFPISRPNLTFSTLTVSNMSPEDSSIYLCSVAADANEKLFFGSGTQLSVL.

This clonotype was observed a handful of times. The CDR3, as DNA: TGTGCCAGCAGAACCGGGACATCAAATGAAAAACTGTTTTTT. Encoded protein: CASRTGTSNEKLFF. This sequence joins TRBV12-3 or TRBV12-4 and TRBJ1-4; weak D call: TRBD1 (6 bases). Trimming cost V 6 bases and J 5 bases, with 13 bases left between them. The CDR3 covers 14 residues.

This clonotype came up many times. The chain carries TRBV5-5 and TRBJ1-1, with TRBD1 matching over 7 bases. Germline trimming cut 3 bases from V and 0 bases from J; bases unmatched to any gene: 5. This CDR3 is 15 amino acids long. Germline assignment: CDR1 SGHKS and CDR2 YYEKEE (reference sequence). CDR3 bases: TGTGCCAGCAGCTCGAGGACAGGACTGAACACTGAAGCTTTCTTT. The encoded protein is CASSSRTGLNTEAFF.

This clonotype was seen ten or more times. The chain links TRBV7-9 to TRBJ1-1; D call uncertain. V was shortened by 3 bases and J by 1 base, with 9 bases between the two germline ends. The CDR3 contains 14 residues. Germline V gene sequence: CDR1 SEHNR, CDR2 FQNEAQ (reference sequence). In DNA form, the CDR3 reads TGTGCCAGCAGCTTCTCGACACAGAACACTGAAGCTTTCTTT. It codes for CASSFSTQNTEAFF. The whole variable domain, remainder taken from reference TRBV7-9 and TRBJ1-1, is DTGVSQNPRHKITKRGQNVTFRCDPISEHNRLYWYRQTLGQGPEFLTYFQNEAQLEKSRLLSDRFSAERPKGSFSTLEIQRTEQGDSAMYLCASSFSTQNTEAFFGQGTRLTVV.

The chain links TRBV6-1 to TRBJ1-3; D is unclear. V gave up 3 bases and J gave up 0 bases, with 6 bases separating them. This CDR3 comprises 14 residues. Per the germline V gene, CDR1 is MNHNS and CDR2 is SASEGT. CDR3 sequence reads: CASSEAVSGNTIYF. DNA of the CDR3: TGTGCCAGCAGTGAGGCGGTCTCTGGAAACACCATATATTTT.

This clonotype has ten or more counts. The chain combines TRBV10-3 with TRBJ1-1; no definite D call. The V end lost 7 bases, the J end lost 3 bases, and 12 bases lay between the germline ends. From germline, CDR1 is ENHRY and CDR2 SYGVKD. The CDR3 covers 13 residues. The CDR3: CAIKGGWDTEAFF. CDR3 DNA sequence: TGTGCCATCAAGGGCGGCTGGGACACTGAAGCTTTCTTT.